The 5 T cell receptor beta chains given below trace back to one sample, sequenced in a study of CXCR3-negative and CXCR3-positive naive CD8 T cells. Researchers prepared the TRB cDNA libraries using 5' RACE with UMI labels. TCRdb processed the 5' RACE reads again and assigns one entry to each CDR3 protein, with no DNA. The listing records under 85,000 distinct CDR3 sequences. Overall study results and limits: TRB CDR3s were more hydrophobic in CXCR3-positive than in CXCR3-negative naive cells.

These receptors have no known antigen. Specimen: naive CXCR3+ CD8+ T cells from blood. The subset is: CD45RO-CCR7+CD27+CD95- naive CD8+ T cells expressing CXCR3 (TNR3+). These receptors came from a human donor in good health. Some clones in this sample may be carry-over from other donors' samples.

The chain couples TRBV4-1 to TRBJ2-2; TCRdb's assignment of TRBD1 cannot be checked, as there is no DNA. This CDR3 is 14 amino acids long. CDR1 and CDR2 (germline): MGHRA, YSYEKL. CDR3 amino acids: CASSQDPGGGELFF.

The rearrangement uses TRBV28 and TRBJ1-5; absent DNA, TCRdb's TRBD1 call cannot be checked. Germline V CDR1 and CDR2: MDHEN, SYDVKM. CDR3 length: 17 amino acids. The CDR3 sequence: CASSLGTGAISNQPQHF. The complete variable domain, with remaining parts taken from reference TRBV28 and TRBJ1-5, reads DVKVTQSSRYLVKRTGEKVFLECVQDMDHENMFWYRQDPGLGLRLIYFSYDVKMKEKGDIPEGYSVSREKKERFSLILESASTNQTSMYLCASSLGTGAISNQPQHFGDGTRLSIL.

The J gene is TRBJ1-4, the V gene TRBV5-1. The CDR3 length is 16 residues. Germline CDR1 SGHRS, CDR2 YFSETQ. The CDR3 protein is CASSLWSGKNNEKLFF.

This chain uses TRBV12-3 or TRBV12-4 with TRBJ2-5; the TRBD1 assignment by TCRdb is unverifiable without DNA. The CDR3 length is 14 residues. CDR3 sequence reads: CASSPGTAEETQYF.

The chain links TRBV5-6 to TRBJ2-1; TCRdb's D call, TRBD1, is unchecked because there is no DNA. CDR3 length: 15 amino acids. Germline assignment: CDR1 SGHDT and CDR2 YYEEEE. The CDR3 spells CASSLGGDDYNEQFF.